This T cell receptor beta chain was found in a study of T cell repertoires in cytomegalovirus infection. The overall study: Public signatures in TCR beta pointed to CMV infection and matching HLA type. Study-wide results and limits: HLA-C-restricted CMV-specific TCR beta clonotypes prevailed in the ex vivo response.

This clonotype was recorded many times. Its target is unknown. Using its own MiXCR run on the reads, TCRdb lists one record per CDR3 protein. The sample lists approximately 130,000 distinct CDR3 sequences, less than 9.5% occurring once. The TCR originated in a human donor in good health (CMV status not recorded). Some clones in this sample may be carry-over from other donors' samples. Input material: PBMCs.

The CDR3 DNA sequence: TGTGCCAGCAGCTTAATGGGACAGATCAATCAGCCCCAGCATTTT. As protein: CASSLMGQINQPQHF. The chain employs TRBV7-2 and TRBJ1-5; TRBD1 matches at 7 bases. The J segment lost 3 bases and the V segment lost 2 bases, leaving 4 bases of the junction unmatched. CDR1 and CDR2 from the germline V gene are SGHTA and FQGNSA. This CDR3 comprises 15 residues. The entire variable domain, with the rest obtained from reference TRBV7-2 and TRBJ1-5, is as follows: GAGVSQSPSNKVTEKGKDVELRCDPISGHTALYWYRQSLGQGLEFLIYFQGNSAPDKSGLPSDRFSAERTGGSVSTLTIQRTQQEDSAVYLCASSLMGQINQPQHFGDGTRLSIL.